A selection of T cell receptor beta chains follows, all from one sample in a study of blood T cell repertoires in COVID-19. Generated by immunoSEQ multiplex PCR, the TCRdb table keeps only in-frame clones and is missing some. The sample comprises 250,000 to 300,000 clones, around 85% of which are singletons, and approximately 1.9% rests with the top ten. Material: PBMCs or T cells enriched from blood (not recorded which). These receptors originate from a woman aged 45-65 years who had recovered from COVID-19. CDR3s include the opening cysteine and the closing phenylalanine or tryptophan. D genes are given only for firm matches.

TRBD2	TRBV4-1	TRBJ2-2	TGCGCCAGCAGCCGTGATGGCGGGAGATATACCGGGGAGCTGTTTTTT	CASSRDGGRYTGELFF
-	TRBV19	TRBJ2-1	TGTGCCAGTAGTATGGAGGGGAGCTCCTACAATGAGCAGTTCTTC	CASSMEGSSYNEQFF
-	TRBV12-5	TRBJ2-5	TGTGCTAGTGGTTTGGGGCCTGGTGGGCAGGAGACCCAGTACTTC	CASGLGPGGQETQYF
TRBD1	TRBV9	TRBJ1-4	TGTGCCAGCAGCGAGAAAACAGGGGGCTCAAATGAAAAACTGTTTTTT	CASSEKTGGSNEKLFF
-	TRBV6-5	TRBJ2-7	TGTGCCAGCAGGCCGACAACCCTCAGCTCCTACGAGCAGTACTTC	CASRPTTLSSYEQYF
-	TRBV4-1	TRBJ1-1	TGCGCCAGCAGCCAAGTTTATATTAACACTGAAGCTTTCTTT	CASSQVYINTEAFF
-	TRBV2	TRBJ1-6	TGTGCCAGCAGTGACGGAGATTCACCCCTCCACTTT	CASSDGDSPLHF
-	TRBV19	TRBJ2-1	TGTGCCAGTAGTATTGACTTTTACAATGAGCAGTTCTTC	CASSIDFYNEQFF
TRBD2	TRBV7-9	TRBJ2-5	TGTGCCAGCAGCCCCTACGGGGGGGAGACCCAGTACTTC	CASSPYGGETQYF
-	TRBV28	TRBJ1-5	TGTGCCAGCAGTTTAATGGCCTTCGATCAGCCCCAGCATTTT	CASSLMAFDQPQHF
-	TRBV5-4	TRBJ1-1	TGTGCCAGCAGTCCAACAGGGAGTAGTACTGAAGCTTTCTTT	CASSPTGSSTEAFF
-	TRBV5-1	TRBJ2-7	TGCGCCAGCAGCTTGGATCCCCAGGGATGGTACGAGCAGTACTTC	CASSLDPQGWYEQYF
TRBD1	TRBV19	TRBJ1-3	TGTGCCAGTAGCACAGGGGGGTCGAGCGGAAACACCATATATTTT	CASSTGGSSGNTIYF
TRBD1	TRBV7-6	TRBJ2-7	TGTGCCAGCAGCTTAGGGGACAGTCTATCCCATACGGGCTACGAGCAGTACTTC	CASSLGDSLSHTGYEQYF
TRBD1	TRBV19	TRBJ2-7	TGTGCCAGTAGTACGCGGACAGGGCCTAACTACGAGCAGTACTTC	CASSTRTGPNYEQYF
TRBD2	TRBV10-3	TRBJ2-3	TGTGCCACCGAGTCGGGAGGGGGGGCCACAGATACGCAGTATTTT	CATESGGGATDTQYF
TRBD2	TRBV29-1	TRBJ2-3	TGCAGCGTTGGACTAGCGGGAGGACGCACAGATACGCAGTATTTT	CSVGLAGGRTDTQYF
-	TRBV9	TRBJ1-6	TGTGCCAGCAGCCCCGGCCGGGATTCACCCCTCCACTTT	CASSPGRDSPLHF
TRBD1	TRBV2	TRBJ1-1	TGTGCCAGCAGTCTACAGGGGGTCGGGAACACTGAAGCTTTCTTT	CASSLQGVGNTEAFF
TRBD1	TRBV6-5	TRBJ1-3	TGTGCCAGCAGAACCGGACAGGTTGCTGGAAACACCATATATTTT	CASRTGQVAGNTIYF
-	TRBV9	TRBJ2-5	TGTGCCAGCAGCTCTCGTCTACAAGAGACCCAGTACTTC	CASSSRLQETQYF
TRBD2	TRBV7-3	TRBJ2-7	TGTGCCAGCAGCTTGCTAGCGGGAGTTCCCTCCTACGAGCAGTACTTC	CASSLLAGVPSYEQYF
TRBD1	TRBV10-3	TRBJ1-1	TGTGCCATCAGTGTGGACAGGGTCACTGAAGCTTTCTTT	CAISVDRVTEAFF
TRBD1	TRBV6-5	TRBJ1-2	TGTGCCAGTCATCCACCCGAAACAGGGGCCTTAGGCTACACCTTC	CASHPPETGALGYTF
TRBD2	TRBV3-1/TRBV3-2	TRBJ2-1	TGTGCCAGCAGTGTGGGACTAGCGGAAGTCCGCCGGTTCTTC	CASSVGLAEVRRFF
-	TRBV28	TRBJ1-1	TGTGCCAGCACCCCCTGGGCAGTCCACACTGAAGCTTTCTTT	CASTPWAVHTEAFF
TRBD2	TRBV6-4	TRBJ2-1	TGTGCCAGCAGTACCCGGGGACTAGCGGGGAGAAATGAGCAGTTCTTC	CASSTRGLAGRNEQFF
TRBD2	TRBV19	TRBJ2-1	TGTGCCAGTAGTACCTCTTTCGGGAGGGGCCACAATGAGCAGTTCTTC	CASSTSFGRGHNEQFF
-	TRBV15	TRBJ1-3	TGTGCCACCAGCACCGGGACTCCAGGCATCCTATATTTT	CATSTGTPGILYF
-	TRBV7-9	TRBJ2-1	TGTGCCAGCAGCTTCAACGTCGGGTATGAGCAGTTCTTC	CASSFNVGYEQFF